This entry describes one TCR beta chain. Its cognate antigen is unknown. Trimming stripped 2 bases from V and 2 bases from J, with 15 bases between. Germline lookup yields CDR1 MGHRA and CDR2 YSYEKL. The CDR3 extends over 16 amino acids. Data came from immunoSEQ multiplex PCR; TCRdb stores just in-frame clones and leaves some out. The sample yields around 95,000 clones, around four fifths seen once. The source of the sample is a study of radiotherapy plus CTLA-4 blockade in lung cancer. General study points: TCR clones from tumors expanded in blood after radiotherapy plus ipilimumab. Among reported predictors of response, early blood T cell clone dynamics with interferon-beta performed best.

The receptor comes from a human donor with non-small cell lung cancer who had stable disease on radiotherapy plus ipilimumab. Sequenced material: peripheral blood, taken from a patient treated with radiotherapy plus ipilimumab. The V call is TRBV4-1, the J call TRBJ1-1; D unclear. CDR3 nucleotides: TGCGCCAGCAGCCAATCCCGGGCGAGAGGCAACACTGAAGCTTTCTTT. Its translation: CASSQSRARGNTEAFF.